What follows are 15 T cell receptor beta chains derived from one specimen sequenced in a study of blood T cells in healthy people across ages. The authors ran a second PCR of roughly 6 to 11 cycles using a sample-barcoded 5' primer and a J-beta primer mix. TCRdb re-derived calls from the 5' RACE reads in MiXCR, one entry per CDR3 protein. The table lists hundreds of thousands of distinct CDR3 sequences, around 49% of them singletons. The sample was blood. The receptors come from a woman aged 55-70 years in good health.

This clonotype is a singleton in its sample. The chain combines TRBV20-1 with TRBJ2-5; D is perhaps TRBD1 (5 bases). Matching the DNA end better, TRBJ2-7 makes the J call doubtful. The germline gives CDR1 DFQATT, CDR2 SNEGSKA (reference sequence). The CDR3 spans 14 residues. The CDR3 DNA reads TGCAGTGCTTTTCTCCCTCAGGGAACCCACGAGCAGTACTTC. It yields the protein CSAFLPQGTHEQYF.

In regard to this clonotype: This may come from a read error, since a much larger clone is one base off. The chain has TRBV20-1 and TRBJ2-1; unclear D gene. Germline-derived CDR1 and CDR2 are DFQATT and SNEGSKA (reference sequence). The CDR3 covers 12 residues. The CDR3, as DNA: TGCAGTGCTAGTCAAGGTGACAATGAGCGGTTCTTC. As protein: CSASQGDNERFF.

The chain couples TRBV28 to TRBJ2-1, with TRBD2 matching 11 bases. J was trimmed by 1 base and V by 4 bases; bases with no gene match: 3. Germline CDR1 MDHEN, CDR2 SYDVKM. There are 16 residues in the CDR3. CDR3 region: CASSSGTSGSYNEQFF. DNA for the CDR3: TGTGCCAGCAGTTCCGGGACTAGCGGTTCCTACAATGAGCAGTTCTTC. Based on the CDR3 plus reference TRBV28 and TRBJ2-1, the full variable domain is DVKVTQSSRYLVKRTGEKVFLECVQDMDHENMFWYRQDPGLGLRLIYFSYDVKMKEKGDIPEGYSVSREKKERFSLILESASTNQTSMYLCASSSGTSGSYNEQFFGPGTRLTVL.

This clonotype has just a few counts. The V call is TRBV6-4, the J call TRBJ2-3, with D perhaps matching TRBD2 (6 bases). V shed 2 bases and J shed 3 bases, with 12 bases lying between them. There are 15 residues in the CDR3. CDR1 and CDR2 from the germline V gene are MRHNA and SNTAGT. The CDR3 reads CASSDGLGRTDTQYF. CDR3 coding DNA: TGTGCCAGCAGTGACGGTCTGGGGAGGACAGATACGCAGTATTTT.

The chain couples TRBV27 to TRBJ2-5; 7 bases map to TRBD2. TRBJ2-1 matches the DNA end more closely, so the J call is doubtful. The CDR3 runs 16 residues. Germline loops: CDR1 MNHEY, CDR2 SMNVEV (reference sequence). The CDR3: CASSSLGAGAQETQFF. In DNA form, the CDR3 reads TGTGCCAGCAGTTCACTCGGGGCGGGAGCCCAAGAGACCCAGTTCTTC.

The V gene is TRBV10-3, the J gene TRBJ2-1; 10 nucleotides agree with TRBD2. J was trimmed by 7 bases and V by 3 bases; bases with no gene match: 6. CDR1 is ENHRY and CDR2 is SYGVKD in the germline V gene. This CDR3 is built from 15 residues. The CDR3 region is CAISDPSGRGNEQFF. CDR3 DNA sequence: TGTGCCATCAGTGACCCTAGCGGGAGAGGGAATGAGCAGTTCTTC.

The chain uses TRBV29-1 and TRBJ2-7, with TRBD2 identical over 13 bases. CDR3 size: 15 residues. With 5 bases clipped from V and 6 bases from J, the junction kept 10 bases outside the gene matches. Germline V gives CDR1 SQVTM, CDR2 ANQGSEA. CDR3 sequence reads: CSVPRTSGSVSEQYF. The CDR3 nucleotides read TGCAGCGTTCCAAGGACTAGCGGGAGCGTCAGCGAGCAGTACTTC.

A few counts support this clonotype. The V call is TRBV4-2, the J call TRBJ2-7; 7 bases fit TRBD1. The V segment lost 0 bases and the J segment 6 bases; nucleotides outside the gene matches: 8. Germline V lookup: CDR1 LGHNA, CDR2 YNFKEQ. The CDR3 extends over 15 amino acids. CDR3 region: CASSQDITGAGEQYF. The CDR3 DNA reads as TGTGCCAGCAGCCAAGATATCACAGGGGCGGGCGAGCAGTACTTC.

The J gene is TRBJ2-1, the V gene TRBV30; weak D call: TRBD1 (5 bases). The CDR3 is 13 residues long. Trimming shortened V by 0 bases and J by 9 bases, and 12 bases separated the two germline ends. The germline V gene encodes CDR1 GTSNPN and CDR2 SVGIG (reference sequence). The CDR3 reads CAWSVRRATEQFF. In DNA, the CDR3 is TGTGCCTGGAGTGTACGCAGGGCGACTGAGCAGTTCTTC.

The chain has TRBV5-1 and TRBJ2-2; unclear D gene. The germline gives CDR1 SGHRS, CDR2 YFSETQ. Trimming cost V 0 bases and J 3 bases, with 18 bases left between them. This CDR3 is built from 18 residues. CDR3 in amino acids: CASSLETLGPRYTGELFF. The CDR3 nucleotides are TGCGCCAGCAGCTTGGAGACCCTTGGCCCTCGTTACACCGGGGAGCTGTTTTTT.

J is TRBJ2-1 and V is TRBV15; 9 nucleotides align to TRBD1. The germline V gene encodes CDR1 LNHNV and CDR2 YYDKDF (reference sequence). J gave up 7 bases and V 5 bases, and 6 bases lay outside the gene matches. The CDR3 covers 14 residues. The CDR3 region has the DNA TGTGCCACCAGCCGAAGTGACAGGGGGAATGAGCAGTTCTTC. This encodes CATSRSDRGNEQFF. Based on the CDR3 plus reference TRBV15 and TRBJ2-1, the full variable domain is DAMVIQNPRYQVTQFGKPVTLSCSQTLNHNVMYWYQQKSSQAPKLLFHYYDKDFNNEADTPDNFQSRRPNTSFCFLDIRSPGLGDTAMYLCATSRSDRGNEQFFGPGTRLTVL.

The CDR3 region is CASSLELAGVAEQYF. CDR3 bases: TGTGCCAGCAGCTTAGAGCTAGCGGGAGTTGCCGAGCAGTACTTC. V and J are TRBV7-9 and TRBJ2-4; 10 bases match TRBD2. The DNA end is more similar to TRBJ2-7, so the J call may be wrong. The CDR3 has 15 residues. CDR1 is SEHNR and CDR2 is FQNEAQ in the germline V gene (reference sequence).

The V call is TRBV5-1, the J call TRBJ1-1, with D possibly matching TRBD1 (5 bases). This CDR3 contains 15 residues. Germline V gene sequence: CDR1 SGHRS, CDR2 YFSETQ. V dropped 4 bases and J dropped 1 base, with 14 bases sitting between them. DNA of the CDR3: TGCGCCAGCAGCCCTAGGGACGGCCAGAACACTGAAGCTTTCTTT. This encodes CASSPRDGQNTEAFF.

This clonotype was seen only a few times. The chain carries TRBV7-9 and TRBJ2-1; D gene ambiguous. Trimming left V 6 bases short and J 7 bases short, with 10 bases between. The CDR3 extends over 12 amino acids. Germline values: CDR1 SEHNR, CDR2 FQNEAQ (reference sequence). The CDR3 reads CASSLKRNEQFF. In DNA form, the CDR3 reads TGTGCCAGCAGTCTAAAGAGGAATGAGCAGTTCTTC.

The chain is built from TRBV3-1 and TRBJ2-5; D perhaps matches TRBD2 (5 bases). The CDR3 covers 14 residues. Germline V lookup: CDR1 LGHDT, CDR2 YNNKEL (reference sequence). Trimming stripped 4 bases from V and 5 bases from J, with 14 bases between. CDR3: CASSPSGSEETQYF. DNA of the CDR3: TGTGCCAGCAGCCCCTCGGGGTCCGAGGAGACCCAGTACTTC.